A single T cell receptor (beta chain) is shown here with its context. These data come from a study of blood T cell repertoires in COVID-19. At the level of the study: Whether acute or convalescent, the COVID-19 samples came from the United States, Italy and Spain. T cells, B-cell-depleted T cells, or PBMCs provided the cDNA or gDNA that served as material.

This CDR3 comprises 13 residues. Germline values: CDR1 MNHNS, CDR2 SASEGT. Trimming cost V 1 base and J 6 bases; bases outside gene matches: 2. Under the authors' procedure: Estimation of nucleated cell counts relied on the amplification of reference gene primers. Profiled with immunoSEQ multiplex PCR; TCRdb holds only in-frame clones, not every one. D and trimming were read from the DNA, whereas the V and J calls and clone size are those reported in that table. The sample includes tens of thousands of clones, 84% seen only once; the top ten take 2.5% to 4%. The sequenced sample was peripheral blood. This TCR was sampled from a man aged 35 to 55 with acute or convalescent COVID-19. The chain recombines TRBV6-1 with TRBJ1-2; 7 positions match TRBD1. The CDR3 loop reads CASSEGRGDGYTF. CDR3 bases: TGTGCCAGCAGTGAAGGCAGGGGGGATGGCTACACCTTC.